The rows below give T cell receptor beta chains drawn from one sample of a study of T cell responses to AZD1222 COVID-19 vaccine. Sequenced by immunoSEQ multiplex PCR; TCRdb stores in-frame clones only, minus some. The data contain some 150,000 clones, around 89% of them singletons. The sequencing here drew on peripheral blood, taken 28 days after the second AZD1222 dose. These TCRs come from an adult who received the AZD1222 COVID-19 vaccine. Both conserved end residues are part of each CDR3.

TRBV7-2 | CASSLQQGSGNTIYF
TRBV7-6 | CASSLEARSYNEQFF
TRBV4-1 | CASSQTGALNYGYTF
TRBV6-5 | CASTPGGQGASGYTF
TRBV15 | CATSRLGAYGYTF
TRBV11-2 | CASSLLPGTENTEAFF
TRBV4-1 | CASKANGALGTEAFF
TRBV25-1 | CASRSPGVDTIYF
TRBV30 | CAWSVRGTPGNQPQHF
TRBV5-1 | CASRWTAERNYGYTF
TRBV29-1 | CSVFEEGELFF
TRBV4-2 | CASSQVSSGGTDTQYF
TRBV5-1 | CASSGGGHTDTQYF
TRBV7-2 | CASSFTSREDGYTF
TRBV3-1/TRBV3-2 | CASSQDPGRYAGNTIYF
TRBV27 | CASSFGGTGELFF
TRBV6-2/TRBV6-3 | CASSDRSSNQPQHF
TRBV4-2 | CASSQVTGGDYGYTF
TRBV7-2 | CASSFRLAGGDTQYF
TRBV9 | CASSPRDREETQYF
TRBV7-9 | CASSPSEDTQYF
TRBV5-1 | CASSYQTDSLAEQYF
TRBV7-8 | CASTKGGADTQYF
TRBV6-5 | CASRATSRGTEAFF
TRBV5-3 | CARIGIWGRDYNEQFF
TRBV6-5 | CASRGQGRWGNIQYF
TRBV7-2 | CASSDRFTGELFF
TRBV30 | CAWMGAALAEAFF
TRBV4-3 | CASSQADEGTYEQYF
TRBV6-5 | CASRDHGSPLHF
TRBV10-2 | CASRGTGPNLYNEQFF
TRBV7-6 | CASSLGGGTLSGNTIYF
TRBV3-1/TRBV3-2 | CASSQQGALPGAFF
TRBV27 | CASSPWGSVRDTQYF
TRBV18 | CASSRPGQGYEQYF